Following are 2 T cell receptor beta chains from one sample sequenced in a study of technical replicates of blood from a few donors. Only in-frame clones appear in the TCRdb table, and some are missing; sequencing was by immunoSEQ multiplex PCR. There are tens of thousands of clones in the sample; roughly nine tenths occur only once, and over 4% lies in the top ten. The sample was PBMCs. These receptors were obtained from a human donor in good health. Some clones in this sample may be carry-over from other donors' samples.

The genes are TRBV7-2 and TRBJ1-6, with D tentatively TRBD1 (5 bases). The germline V gene encodes CDR1 SGHTA and CDR2 FQGNSA. Trimming took off 6 bases at V and 10 bases at J, with 10 bases between the two ends. The CDR3 is 12 amino acids. The CDR3 loop reads CASSSGSSPLHF. The CDR3 DNA sequence: TGTGCCAGCAGTTCAGGGTCATCACCCCTCCACTTT.

The V and J genes are TRBV7-2 and TRBJ1-2; D remains ambiguous. V was pared by 3 bases and J by 2 bases, with 13 bases between. Germline CDR1 SGHTA, CDR2 FQGNSA. There are 15 residues in the CDR3. For the CDR3, the DNA is TGTGCCAGCAGCTTGGGAGGGTTGACCAACTATGGCTACACCTTC. As protein: CASSLGGLTNYGYTF.